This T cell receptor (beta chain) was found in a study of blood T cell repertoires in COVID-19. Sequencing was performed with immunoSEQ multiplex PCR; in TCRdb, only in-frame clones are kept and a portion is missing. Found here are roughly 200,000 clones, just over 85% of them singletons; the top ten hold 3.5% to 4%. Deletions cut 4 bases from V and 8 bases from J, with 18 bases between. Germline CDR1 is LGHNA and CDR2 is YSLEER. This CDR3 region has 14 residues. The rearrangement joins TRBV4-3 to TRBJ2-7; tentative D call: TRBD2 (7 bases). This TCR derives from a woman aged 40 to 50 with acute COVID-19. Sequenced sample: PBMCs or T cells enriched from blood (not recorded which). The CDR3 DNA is TGCGCCAGCAGCCCCTCCGAGGGGGGGCGAAAGCAGTACTTC. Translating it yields CASSPSEGGRKQYF.